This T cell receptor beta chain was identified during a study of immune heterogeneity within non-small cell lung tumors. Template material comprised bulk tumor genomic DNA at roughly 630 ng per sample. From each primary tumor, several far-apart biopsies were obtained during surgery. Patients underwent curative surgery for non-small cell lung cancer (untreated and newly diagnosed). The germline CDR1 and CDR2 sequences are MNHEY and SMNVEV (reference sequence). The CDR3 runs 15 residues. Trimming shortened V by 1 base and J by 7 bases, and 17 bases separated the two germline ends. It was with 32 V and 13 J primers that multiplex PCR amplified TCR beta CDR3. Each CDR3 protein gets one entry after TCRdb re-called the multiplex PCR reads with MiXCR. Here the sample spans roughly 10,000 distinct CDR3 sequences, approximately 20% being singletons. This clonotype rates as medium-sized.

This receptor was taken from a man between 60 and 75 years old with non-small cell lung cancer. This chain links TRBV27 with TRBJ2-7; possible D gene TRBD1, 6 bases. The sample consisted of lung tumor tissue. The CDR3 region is CASSLYKGVPGEQYF. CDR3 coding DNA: TGTGCCAGCAGTTTATATAAGGGGGTCCCGGGGGAGCAGTACTTC.